This T cell receptor beta chain appears in the sequencing data of a study of T cells in Graves' hyperthyroidism and ophthalmopathy. Researchers took RNA transcripts and amplified the TCR beta CDR3 regions from them. The TCR CDR3 was amplified in a first-round RT-PCR using the HTBI primer set. TCRdb itself ran the multiplex PCR reads through MiXCR, one entry per CDR3 protein. The table has about 130,000 distinct CDR3 sequences, more than 20% seen once. Per the germline V gene, CDR1 is SEHNR and CDR2 is FQNEAQ (reference sequence). V lost 0 bases to trimming and J lost 0 bases, with 9 bases between them. This CDR3 has 16 amino acids. To note about this clonotype: No antigen is known for it.

Lactation, pregnancy, other autoimmune disease or uncontrolled infection led to exclusion of patients. Blood was obtained at the first hyperthyroidism diagnosis, which preceded any ophthalmopathy symptoms. General study findings and limits: From stable hyperthyroidism, ophthalmopathy was separated by a 13 V-J model.

This chain joins TRBV7-9 and TRBJ1-3, with D possibly TRBD1 on 6 matching bases. Specimen: blood. This sequence originates from a woman aged 45-60 years with Graves' hyperthyroidism that later progressed to Graves' ophthalmopathy. The CDR3 DNA is TGTGCCAGCAGCTTAGCGGGGGGACACTCTGGAAACACCATATATTTT. Translated, it gives CASSLAGGHSGNTIYF. Together with reference TRBV7-9 and TRBJ1-3, the CDR3 gives the full variable domain: DTGVSQNPRHKITKRGQNVTFRCDPISEHNRLYWYRQTLGQGPEFLTYFQNEAQLEKSRLLSDRFSAERPKGSFSTLEIQRTEQGDSAMYLCASSLAGGHSGNTIYFGEGSWLTVV.